This TCR beta chain stems from a study of OX40 agonist ivuxolimab in advanced cancers. Study-level results: Clonal expansion among partial responders at 0.1-3.0 mg/kg ranked near the lowest. By week 6 at 0.1 to 3.0 mg/kg, blood CD4+ and CD8+ T cells had expanded clonally. CD8+ T cells averaged more expanded clones than CD4+.

As for this clone: Its antigen remains unknown.

The repertoire was sequenced with immunoSEQ multiplex PCR; TCRdb's copy has only in-frame clones and lacks some. The repertoire includes about 70,000 clones, 80% to 90% of them detected once, and about 1.1% sits in the top ten. This CDR3 region has 13 residues. With 6 bases removed from V and 3 bases from J, the gap between germline ends came to 10 bases. Germline V gene lookup returns CDR1 KGHSH and CDR2 LQKENI. This specimen was CD4+ or CD8+ T cells sorted from blood, taken in a trial of the OX40 agonist ivuxolimab. J is TRBJ2-3 and V is TRBV18; D might be TRBD1 (5 bases). The receptor was isolated from an adult with an advanced solid tumor such as melanoma, head and neck, liver or kidney cancer. The CDR3 DNA is TGTGCCAGCTCTTCGCAGGGTACAGATACGCAGTATTTT. This codes for CASSSQGTDTQYF.